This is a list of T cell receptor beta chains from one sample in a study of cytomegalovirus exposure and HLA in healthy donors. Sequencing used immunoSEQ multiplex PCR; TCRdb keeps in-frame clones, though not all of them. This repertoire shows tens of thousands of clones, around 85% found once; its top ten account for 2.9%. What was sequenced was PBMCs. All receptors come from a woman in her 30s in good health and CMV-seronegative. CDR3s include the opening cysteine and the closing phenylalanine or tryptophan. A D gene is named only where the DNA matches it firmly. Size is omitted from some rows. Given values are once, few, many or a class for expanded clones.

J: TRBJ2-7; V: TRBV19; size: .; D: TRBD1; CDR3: CASSIGDRGLGEQYF; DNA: TGTGCCAGTAGTATCGGGGACAGGGGGCTCGGGGAGCAGTACTTC
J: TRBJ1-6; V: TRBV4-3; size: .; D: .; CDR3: CASSQQDAGFNSPLHF; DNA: TGCGCCAGCAGCCAGCAAGATGCGGGCTTTAATTCACCCCTCCACTTT
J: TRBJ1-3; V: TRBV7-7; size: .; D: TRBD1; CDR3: CASSYGQGAGNTIYF; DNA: TGTGCTAGCAGCTACGGACAGGGCGCGGGAAACACCATATATTTT
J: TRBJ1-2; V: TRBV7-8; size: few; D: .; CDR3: CASGSVAANGYTF; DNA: TGTGCCAGCGGTTCGGTAGCTGCGAATGGCTACACCTTC
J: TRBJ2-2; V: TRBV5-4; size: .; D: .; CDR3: CASSLIGQSGELFF; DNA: TGTGCCAGCAGCTTGATAGGACAGTCCGGGGAGCTGTTTTTT
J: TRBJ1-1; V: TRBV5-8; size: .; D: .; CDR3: CASNPRGIVIAEAFF; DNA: TGTGCCAGCAACCCCAGGGGAATCGTGATCGCTGAAGCTTTCTTT
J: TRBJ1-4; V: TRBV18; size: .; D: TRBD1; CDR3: CASSPLRQGGNEKLFF; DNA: TGTGCCAGCTCACCACTCCGACAGGGAGGAAATGAAAAACTGTTTTTT
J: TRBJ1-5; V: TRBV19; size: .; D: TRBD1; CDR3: CASRESGTGATLYYNQPQHF; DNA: TGTGCCAGTCGGGAGTCCGGGACAGGGGCGACTCTATACTACAATCAGCCCCAGCATTTT
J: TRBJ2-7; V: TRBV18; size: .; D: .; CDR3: CASSPSHRTYEQYF; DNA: TGTGCCAGCTCACCAAGTCACAGAACCTACGAGCAGTACTTC
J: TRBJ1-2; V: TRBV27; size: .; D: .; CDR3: CASSLRDGYTF; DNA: TGTGCCAGCAGTCTCAGGGATGGCTACACCTTC
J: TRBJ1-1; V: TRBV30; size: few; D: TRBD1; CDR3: CAWSGSTTGKGTEAFF; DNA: TGTGCCTGGAGTGGATCCACGACAGGGAAAGGCACTGAAGCTTTCTTT
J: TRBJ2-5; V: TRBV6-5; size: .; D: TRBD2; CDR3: CASSYQWGEGETQYF; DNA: TGTGCCAGCAGTTACCAATGGGGGGAGGGAGAGACCCAGTACTTC
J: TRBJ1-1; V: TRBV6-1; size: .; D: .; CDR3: CASRGTVGRRAFF; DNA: TGTGCCAGCAGGGGGACTGTAGGTCGAAGGGCTTTCTTT
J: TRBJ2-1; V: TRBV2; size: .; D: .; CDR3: CASSPQGGYGNEQFF; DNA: TGTGCCAGCAGTCCCCAGGGGGGTTATGGCAATGAGCAGTTCTTC
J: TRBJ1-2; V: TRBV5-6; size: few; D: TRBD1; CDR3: CASSNLPTGIQSGYTF; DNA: TGTGCCAGCAGCAACTTACCGACAGGGATTCAGTCTGGCTACACCTTC
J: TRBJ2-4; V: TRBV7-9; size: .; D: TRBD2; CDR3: CASSTGLAWDIQYF; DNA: TGTGCCAGCAGCACTGGACTAGCGTGGGACATTCAGTACTTC
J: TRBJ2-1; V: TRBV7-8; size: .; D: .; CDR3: CASSTGNEQFF; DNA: TGTGCCAGCAGCACAGGGAATGAGCAGTTCTTC
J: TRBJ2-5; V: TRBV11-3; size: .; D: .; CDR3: CASQTGQETQYF; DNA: TGTGCCAGCCAGACAGGCCAAGAGACCCAGTACTTC
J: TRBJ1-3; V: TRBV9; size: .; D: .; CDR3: CASSVATGGAGGNTIYF; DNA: TGTGCCAGCAGCGTAGCCACGGGGGGGGCTGGTGGAAACACCATATATTTT
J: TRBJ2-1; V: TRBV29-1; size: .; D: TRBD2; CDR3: CSGGGLAGENEQFF; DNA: TGCAGCGGGGGGGGACTAGCGGGAGAGAATGAGCAGTTCTTC
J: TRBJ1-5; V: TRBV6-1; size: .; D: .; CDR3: CASSEVRQDNQPQHF; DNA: TGTGCCAGCAGTGAAGTGAGACAGGATAATCAGCCCCAGCATTTT
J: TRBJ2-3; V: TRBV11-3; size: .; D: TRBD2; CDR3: CASSPRTSGMTDTQYF; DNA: TGTGCCAGCAGCCCACGGACTAGCGGGATGACAGATACGCAGTATTTT